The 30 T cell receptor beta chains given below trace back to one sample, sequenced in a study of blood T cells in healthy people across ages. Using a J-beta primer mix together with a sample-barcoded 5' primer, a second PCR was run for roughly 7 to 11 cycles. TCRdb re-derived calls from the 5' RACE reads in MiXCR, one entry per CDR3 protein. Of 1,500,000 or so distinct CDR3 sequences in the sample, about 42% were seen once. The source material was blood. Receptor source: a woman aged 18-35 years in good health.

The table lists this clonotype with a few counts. This CDR3 is CASSLQQGQETQYF. Written as DNA, the CDR3 is TGTGCCAGCAGTTTACAACAGGGCCAAGAGACCCAGTACTTC. The V gene is TRBV12-3 or TRBV12-4, the J gene TRBJ2-5, with D possibly TRBD1 on 6 matching bases. The CDR3 spans 14 residues. Trimming pared 2 bases from V and 1 base from J, leaving 8 bases between.

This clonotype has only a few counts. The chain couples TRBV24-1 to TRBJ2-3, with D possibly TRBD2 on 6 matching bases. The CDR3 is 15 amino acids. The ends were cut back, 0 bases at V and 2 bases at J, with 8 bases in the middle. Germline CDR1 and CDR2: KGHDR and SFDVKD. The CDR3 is CATSDLGDSTDTQYF. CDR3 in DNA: TGTGCCACCAGTGATTTGGGGGACTCCACAGATACGCAGTATTTT.

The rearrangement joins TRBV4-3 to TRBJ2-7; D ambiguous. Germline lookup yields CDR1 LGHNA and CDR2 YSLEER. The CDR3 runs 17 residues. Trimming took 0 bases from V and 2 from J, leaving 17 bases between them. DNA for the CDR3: TGCGCCAGCAGCCAAGATACGGTGGCAGGCTTCCCCTACGAGCAGTACTTC. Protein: CASSQDTVAGFPYEQYF.

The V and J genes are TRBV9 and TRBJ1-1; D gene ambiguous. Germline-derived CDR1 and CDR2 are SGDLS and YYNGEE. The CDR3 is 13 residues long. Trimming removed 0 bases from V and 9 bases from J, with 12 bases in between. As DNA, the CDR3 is TGTGCCAGCAGCGTAGATGGTACGACAAAAGCTTTCTTT. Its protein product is CASSVDGTTKAFF.

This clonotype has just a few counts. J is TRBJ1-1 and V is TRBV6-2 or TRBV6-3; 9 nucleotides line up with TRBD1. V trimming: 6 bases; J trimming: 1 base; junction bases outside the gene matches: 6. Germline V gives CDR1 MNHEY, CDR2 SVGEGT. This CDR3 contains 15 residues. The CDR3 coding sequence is TGTGCCAGCAGCCGACAGGGGGTCAAGAACACTGAAGCTTTCTTT. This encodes CASSRQGVKNTEAFF.

The DNA of the CDR3 is TGTGCCAGCAGTGATTCCGGACAGGGGACGAATGAGCAGTACTTC. Protein: CASSDSGQGTNEQYF. The chain links TRBV25-1 to TRBJ2-5; TRBD1 matches 9 bases. The germline gives CDR1 MGHDK, CDR2 SYGVNS. The J segment lost 11 bases and the V segment lost 3 bases, leaving 13 bases of the junction unmatched. The CDR3 contains 15 residues.

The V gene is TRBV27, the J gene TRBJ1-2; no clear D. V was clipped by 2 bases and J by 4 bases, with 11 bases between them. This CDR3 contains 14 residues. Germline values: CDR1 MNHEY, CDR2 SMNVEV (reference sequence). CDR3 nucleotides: TGTGCCAGCAGTTTAGGAGGATCAACCTATGGCTACACCTTC. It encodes CASSLGGSTYGYTF.

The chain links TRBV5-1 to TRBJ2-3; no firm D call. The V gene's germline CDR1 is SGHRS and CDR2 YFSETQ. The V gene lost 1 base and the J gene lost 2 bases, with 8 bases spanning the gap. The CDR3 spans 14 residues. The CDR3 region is CASSLITYTDTQYF. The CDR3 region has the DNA TGCGCCAGCAGCTTGATAACCTACACAGATACGCAGTATTTT.

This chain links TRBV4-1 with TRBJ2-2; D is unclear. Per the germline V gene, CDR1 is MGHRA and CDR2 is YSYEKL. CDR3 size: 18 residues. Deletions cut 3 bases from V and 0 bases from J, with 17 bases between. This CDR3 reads CASSHPSRRSANTGELFF. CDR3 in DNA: TGCGCCAGCAGCCATCCCTCCCGCAGGAGCGCGAACACCGGGGAGCTGTTTTTT.

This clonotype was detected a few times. CDR3 DNA sequence: TGTGCCAGCAGCTTAGACAGATGGGATGGCTACACCTTC. It is translated as CASSLDRWDGYTF. The V and J genes are TRBV7-2 and TRBJ1-2, with no clear D. Germline V gene sequence: CDR1 SGHTA, CDR2 FQGNSA. V was shortened by 1 base and J by 6 bases, with 9 bases between the two germline ends. This CDR3 is built from 13 residues.

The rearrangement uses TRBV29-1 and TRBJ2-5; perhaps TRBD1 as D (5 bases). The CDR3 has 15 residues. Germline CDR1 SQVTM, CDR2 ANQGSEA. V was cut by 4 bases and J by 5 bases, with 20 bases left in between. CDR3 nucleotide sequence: TGCAGCGTTGCTCCTCTTCTAGGGGAAGGGGAGACCCAGTACTTC. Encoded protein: CSVAPLLGEGETQYF.

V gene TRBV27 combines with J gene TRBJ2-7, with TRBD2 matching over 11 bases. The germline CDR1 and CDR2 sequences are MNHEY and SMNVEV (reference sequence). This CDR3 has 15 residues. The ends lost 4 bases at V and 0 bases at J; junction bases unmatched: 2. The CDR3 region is CASSSLAGVSYEQYF. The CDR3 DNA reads TGTGCCAGCAGTTCACTAGCGGGAGTCTCCTACGAGCAGTACTTC.

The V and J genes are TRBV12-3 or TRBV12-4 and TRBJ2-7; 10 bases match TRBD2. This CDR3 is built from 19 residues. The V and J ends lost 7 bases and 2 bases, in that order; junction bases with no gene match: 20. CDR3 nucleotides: TGTGCCAGCAAGGCAACAGGGACTCGACTAGCGGGTCGTACCTACGAGCAGTACTTC. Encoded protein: CASKATGTRLAGRTYEQYF.

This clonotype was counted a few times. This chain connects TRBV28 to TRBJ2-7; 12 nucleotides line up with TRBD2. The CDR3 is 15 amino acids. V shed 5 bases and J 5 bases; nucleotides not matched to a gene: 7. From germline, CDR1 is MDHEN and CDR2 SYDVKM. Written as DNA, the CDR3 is TGTGCCAGCAGTCCGACTAGCGGGAGAATCCACGAGCAGTACTTC. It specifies CASSPTSGRIHEQYF.

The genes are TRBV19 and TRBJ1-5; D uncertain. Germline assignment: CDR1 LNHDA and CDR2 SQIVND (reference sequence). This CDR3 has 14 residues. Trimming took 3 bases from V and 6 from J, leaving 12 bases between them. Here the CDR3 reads CASSIQRTVQPQHF. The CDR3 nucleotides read TGTGCCAGTAGTATTCAGCGGACGGTTCAGCCCCAGCATTTT.

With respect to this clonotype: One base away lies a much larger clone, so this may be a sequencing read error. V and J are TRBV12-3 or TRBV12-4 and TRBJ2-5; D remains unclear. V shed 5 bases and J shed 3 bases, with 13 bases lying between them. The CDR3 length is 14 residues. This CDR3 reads CASSVAGMEETQYF. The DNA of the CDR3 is TGTGCCAGCAGTGTGGCAGGAATGGAAGAGACCCAGTACTTC.

The CDR3 region has the DNA TGCAGTGCTGTAAATCACGGGTCGAATCAGCCCCAGCATTTT. Protein product: CSAVNHGSNQPQHF. The genes are TRBV20-1 and TRBJ1-5; D is uncertain. This CDR3 has 14 amino acids. Trimming stripped 5 bases from V and 4 bases from J, with 15 bases between. Germline V gene sequence: CDR1 DFQATT, CDR2 SNEGSKA (reference sequence).

The CDR3 loop is CAWSSTGGYTF. In DNA form, the CDR3 reads TGTGCCTGGAGCTCGACAGGTGGCTACACCTTC. The V call is TRBV30, the J call TRBJ1-2; a possible D gene is TRBD1 (6 bases). The CDR3 totals 11 residues. Trimming cost V 3 bases and J 7 bases, with 9 bases left between them. Germline CDR1 and CDR2: GTSNPN and SVGIG (reference sequence).

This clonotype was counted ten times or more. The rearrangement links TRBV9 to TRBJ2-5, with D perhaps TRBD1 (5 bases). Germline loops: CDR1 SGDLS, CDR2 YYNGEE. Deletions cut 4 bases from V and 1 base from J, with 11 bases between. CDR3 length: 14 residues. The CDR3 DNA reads TGTGCCAGCAGCTTGCTGGGGCTCCAAGAGACCCAGTACTTC. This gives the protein CASSLLGLQETQYF.

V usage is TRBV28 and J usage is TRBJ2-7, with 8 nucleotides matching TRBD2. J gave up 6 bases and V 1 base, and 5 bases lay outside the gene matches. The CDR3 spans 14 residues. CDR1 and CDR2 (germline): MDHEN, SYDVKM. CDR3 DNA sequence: TGTGCCAGCAGTTTATCCAGGACTAGCTTCGAGCAGTACTTC. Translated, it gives CASSLSRTSFEQYF. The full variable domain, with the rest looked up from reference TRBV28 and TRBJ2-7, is DVKVTQSSRYLVKRTGEKVFLECVQDMDHENMFWYRQDPGLGLRLIYFSYDVKMKEKGDIPEGYSVSREKKERFSLILESASTNQTSMYLCASSLSRTSFEQYFGPGTRLTVT.

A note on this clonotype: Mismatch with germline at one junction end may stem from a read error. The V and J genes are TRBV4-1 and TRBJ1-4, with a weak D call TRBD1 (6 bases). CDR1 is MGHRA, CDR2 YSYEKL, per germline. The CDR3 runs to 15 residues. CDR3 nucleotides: TGCGTCAGCAGCGTGACAGGCTGGGGTAATGAAAAACTGTTTTTT. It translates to CVSSVTGWGNEKLFF.

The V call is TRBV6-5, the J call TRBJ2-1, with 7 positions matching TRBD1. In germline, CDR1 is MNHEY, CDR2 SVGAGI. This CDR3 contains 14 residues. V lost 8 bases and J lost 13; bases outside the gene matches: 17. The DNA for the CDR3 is TGTGCCAGCGGGTATGGGACAGCAAAAGAGACCCAGTTCTTC. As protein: CASGYGTAKETQFF.

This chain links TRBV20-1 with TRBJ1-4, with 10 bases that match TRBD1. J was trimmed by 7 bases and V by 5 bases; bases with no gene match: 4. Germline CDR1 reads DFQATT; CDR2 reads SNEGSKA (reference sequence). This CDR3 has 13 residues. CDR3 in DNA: TGCAGTGCTGCCGGGACAGGGGCTGAAAAACTGTTTTTT. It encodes CSAAGTGAEKLFF.

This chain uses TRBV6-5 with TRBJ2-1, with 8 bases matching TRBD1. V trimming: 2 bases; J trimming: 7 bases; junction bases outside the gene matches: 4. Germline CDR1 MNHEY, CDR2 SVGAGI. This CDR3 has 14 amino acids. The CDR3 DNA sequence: TGTGCCAGCAGTTACAGGGACAGGTTAAATGAGCAGTTCTTC. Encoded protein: CASSYRDRLNEQFF.

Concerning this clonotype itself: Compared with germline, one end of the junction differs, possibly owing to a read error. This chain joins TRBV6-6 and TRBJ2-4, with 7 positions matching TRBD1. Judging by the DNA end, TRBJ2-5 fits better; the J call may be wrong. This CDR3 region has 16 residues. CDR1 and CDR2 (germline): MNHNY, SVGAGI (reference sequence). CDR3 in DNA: TGTGCCGGCAGTTACGATTGGGACAGCCTCCGCGAGACCCAGTACTTC. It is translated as CAGSYDWDSLRETQYF.

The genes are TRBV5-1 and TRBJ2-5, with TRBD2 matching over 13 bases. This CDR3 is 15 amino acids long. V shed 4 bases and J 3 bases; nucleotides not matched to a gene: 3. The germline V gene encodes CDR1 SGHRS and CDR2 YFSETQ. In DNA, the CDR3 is TGCGCCAGCAGCCGGACTAGCGGGGGAAAAGAGACCCAGTACTTC. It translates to CASSRTSGGKETQYF.

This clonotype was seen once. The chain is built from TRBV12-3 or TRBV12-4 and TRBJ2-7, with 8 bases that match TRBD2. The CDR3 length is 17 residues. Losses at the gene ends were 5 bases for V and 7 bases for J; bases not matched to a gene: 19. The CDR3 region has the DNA TGTGCCAGCAGTCCCTCTCTCGGGGCGGGGGGTCTCAATGAGCAGTACTTC. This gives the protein CASSPSLGAGGLNEQYF.

For the CDR3, the DNA is TGTGCCAGCAGTTACTTTGGGGGGATCGTTAACTATGGCTACACCTTC. Residues: CASSYFGGIVNYGYTF. The chain has TRBV6-5 and TRBJ1-2, with a tentative D call TRBD1 (5 bases). Germline V gene lookup returns CDR1 MNHEY and CDR2 SVGAGI. With 1 base removed from V and 1 base from J, the gap between germline ends came to 13 bases. This CDR3 is built from 16 residues.

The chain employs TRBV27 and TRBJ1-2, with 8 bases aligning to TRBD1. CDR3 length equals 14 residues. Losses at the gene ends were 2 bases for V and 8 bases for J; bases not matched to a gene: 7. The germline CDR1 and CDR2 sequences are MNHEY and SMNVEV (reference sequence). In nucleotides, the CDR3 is TGTGCCAGCAGTTTACCGGACAGGGAGGGGGGCTACACCTTC. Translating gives CASSLPDREGGYTF.

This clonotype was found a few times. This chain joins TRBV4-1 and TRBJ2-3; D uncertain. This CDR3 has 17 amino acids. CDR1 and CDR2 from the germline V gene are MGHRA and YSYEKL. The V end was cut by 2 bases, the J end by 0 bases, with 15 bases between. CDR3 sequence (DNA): TGCGCCAGCAGCCAACAAGAAGGCGCCGCTAGCACAGATACGCAGTATTTT. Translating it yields CASSQQEGAASTDTQYF.